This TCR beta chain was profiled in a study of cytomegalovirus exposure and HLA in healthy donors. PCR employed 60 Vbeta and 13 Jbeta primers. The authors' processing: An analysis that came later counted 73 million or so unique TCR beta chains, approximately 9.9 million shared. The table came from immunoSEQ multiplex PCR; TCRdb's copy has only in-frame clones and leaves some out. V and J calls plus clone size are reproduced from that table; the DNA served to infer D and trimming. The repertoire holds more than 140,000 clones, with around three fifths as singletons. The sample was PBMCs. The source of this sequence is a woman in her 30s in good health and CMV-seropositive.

The chain's CDR3 is CASSLEGQGARGYTF. The CDR3, as DNA: TGTGCCAGCAGCTTGGAGGGGCAGGGGGCGAGAGGCTACACCTTC. V is TRBV5-4 and J is TRBJ1-2; TRBD1 agrees at 8 bases. The germline V gene has CDR1 SGHNT and CDR2 YYREEE (reference sequence). With V trimmed by 0 bases and J by 8 bases, 9 bases remained unmatched. The CDR3 covers 15 residues.